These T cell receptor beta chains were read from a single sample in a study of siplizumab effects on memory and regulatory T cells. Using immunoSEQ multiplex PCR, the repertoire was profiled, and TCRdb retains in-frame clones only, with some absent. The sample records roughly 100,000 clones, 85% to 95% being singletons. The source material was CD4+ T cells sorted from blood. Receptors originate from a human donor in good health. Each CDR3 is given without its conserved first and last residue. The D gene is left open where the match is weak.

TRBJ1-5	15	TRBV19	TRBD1	ASRQGAPVYSNQPQH
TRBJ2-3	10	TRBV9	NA	ASSGDWDTQY
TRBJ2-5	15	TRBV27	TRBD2	ASSPMFFGGGRETQY
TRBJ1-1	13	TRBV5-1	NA	ASSPGGTMNTEAF
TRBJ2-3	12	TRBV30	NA	AWTPGKPTDTQY
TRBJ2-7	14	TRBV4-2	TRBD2	ASSQSTSGRFYEQY
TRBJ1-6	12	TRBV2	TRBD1	ASRLDRGYSPLH
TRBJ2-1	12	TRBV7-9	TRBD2	ASLGLAIFHEQF
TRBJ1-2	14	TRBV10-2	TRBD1	ASLATGTGQRDGYT
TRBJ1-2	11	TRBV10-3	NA	AINSGSNYGYT
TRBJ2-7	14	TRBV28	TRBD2	ASSLAGTSGNYEQY
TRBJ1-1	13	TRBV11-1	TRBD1	ASSPNRGWDTEAF
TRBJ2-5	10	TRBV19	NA	ASSISQETQY